The sequence of this T cell receptor (beta chain) was determined in a study of patients and donors after allogeneic stem cell transplantation. The germline CDR1 and CDR2 sequences are SGHDT and YYEEEE. This CDR3 region has 14 residues. The J segment lost 4 bases and the V segment lost 4 bases, leaving 6 bases of the junction unmatched. This clonotype was recorded a few times. MiXCR, applied by TCRdb to the RT-PCR reads, yields one record per CDR3 protein. The sample yields about a million distinct CDR3 sequences, 18% seen once. This clonotype was obtained from a human donor who was either an allogeneic HSCT recipient or a stem cell or donor lymphocyte infusion donor (not recorded which). It is not recorded whose cells these are; they may come from a transplant donor. The rearrangement uses TRBV5-6 and TRBJ2-3; 7 nucleotides match TRBD1. The specimen sequenced was blood, either unsorted or a sorted T cell fraction (not recorded which). The CDR3 nucleotides are TGTGCCAGCAGCCGCGACAGGGTCCCAGATACGCAGTATTTT. Its protein product is CASSRDRVPDTQYF.